The rows below give T cell receptor beta chains drawn from one sample of a study of cytomegalovirus exposure and HLA in healthy donors. TCRdb's table, derived via immunoSEQ multiplex PCR, lists solely in-frame clones and lacks some. The top ten hold under 2.5% of the sample, which has under 200,000 clones, around 77% seen once. The sequenced material came from PBMCs. These receptors all come from a man in his sixties in good health and CMV-seronegative. Each CDR3 is given with its conserved first and last residue. D genes are given only for firm matches. Clone size, where shown, is once, few, many, or a class for clones that have expanded.

D gene	V gene	J gene	clone size	CDR3 DNA	CDR3 protein
NA	TRBV27	TRBJ1-2	NA	TGTGCCAGCAGTTTAATCCCCGACAGAAAATATGGCTACACCTTC	CASSLIPDRKYGYTF
TRBD1	TRBV2	TRBJ2-5	few	TGTGCCAGCAGGCGCGACAGGGCGCAAGAGACCCAGTACTTC	CASRRDRAQETQYF
NA	TRBV10-1	TRBJ1-4	NA	TGCGCCAGCAGATTCTTAGGGGCAAATGAAAAACTGTTTTTT	CASRFLGANEKLFF
NA	TRBV29-1	TRBJ2-7	NA	TGCAGCGTGGGTGGGCTAGCGTACTACGAGCAGTACTTC	CSVGGLAYYEQYF
NA	TRBV6-1	TRBJ2-1	NA	TGTGCCAGCAGTAGGGGGGGCATTGATTACAATGAGCAGTTCTTC	CASSRGGIDYNEQFF
NA	TRBV18	TRBJ1-1	NA	TGTGCCAGCTCACCAACACCGAACACTGAAGCTTTCTTT	CASSPTPNTEAFF
TRBD1	TRBV5-1	TRBJ1-1	few	TGCGCCAGCAGCTTGGGTGGGACAGATACTGAAGCTTTCTTT	CASSLGGTDTEAFF
TRBD1	TRBV6-5	TRBJ1-6	NA	TGTGCCAGCAGTTGGACAGGCAGGGGGGAAAATTCACCCCTCCACTTT	CASSWTGRGENSPLHF
TRBD1	TRBV19	TRBJ2-1	NA	TGTGCCAGTAGTATCCCACAGGGGGCGCGGAATGAGCAGTTCTTC	CASSIPQGARNEQFF
TRBD1	TRBV6-1	TRBJ2-1	NA	TGTGCCAGCCAGACCGGGACAGTCTACAATGAGCAGTTCTTC	CASQTGTVYNEQFF
NA	TRBV6-6	TRBJ2-3	NA	TGTGCCAGCAGTTACTTGGGACTCGACACAGATACGCAGTATTTT	CASSYLGLDTDTQYF
TRBD1	TRBV29-1	TRBJ1-5	medium-sized	TGCAGCGTTGTAACAGGGGGCAATCAGCCCCAGCATTTT	CSVVTGGNQPQHF
TRBD1	TRBV18	TRBJ2-7	NA	TGTGCCAGCTCACCACAAACATATGGACAGGGATCCTACGAGCAGTACTTC	CASSPQTYGQGSYEQYF
NA	TRBV27	TRBJ2-7	NA	TGTGCCAGCATGCCAGGGCCCGCCTACGAGCAGTACTTC	CASMPGPAYEQYF
TRBD2	TRBV7-2	TRBJ2-7	NA	TGTGCCAGCAGGCGGCTAGCGGCATCCTACGAGCAGTACTTC	CASRRLAASYEQYF
NA	TRBV4-2	TRBJ2-1	NA	TGTGCCAGCAGCCGGTCGCAACAGGGAGATGAGCAGTTCTTC	CASSRSQQGDEQFF
TRBD1	TRBV9	TRBJ2-1	NA	TGTGCCAGCAGCGAGGGACAGGGCGAGTTTTACAATGAGCAGTTCTTC	CASSEGQGEFYNEQFF
NA	TRBV2	TRBJ1-1	few	TGTGCCAGCAGTACCTACGAGAACACTGAAGCTTTCTTT	CASSTYENTEAFF
TRBD1	TRBV5-6	TRBJ1-2	NA	TGTGCCAGCAGCTTGACGAGACAGGGGATCTATGGCTACACCTTC	CASSLTRQGIYGYTF
NA	TRBV19	TRBJ1-5	NA	TGTGCCAGCGGCGGGGGGCGCAGCAATCAGCCCCAGCATTTT	CASGGGRSNQPQHF
TRBD1	TRBV6-6	TRBJ2-7	NA	TGTGCCAGCGGGACAGGAGACTACGAGCAGTACTTC	CASGTGDYEQYF
NA	TRBV6-5	TRBJ2-1	NA	TGTGCCAGCAGTTATACTTTTGACTTGGGTGAGCAGTTCTTC	CASSYTFDLGEQFF
TRBD2	TRBV6-1	TRBJ2-5	NA	TGTGCCAGCAGTGAGGTTCTAGCGGGGCGAGAGACCCAGTACTTC	CASSEVLAGRETQYF
TRBD1	TRBV6-4	TRBJ1-1	once	TGTGCCAGCAGTGCGGACAGGGCGAACACTGAAGCTTTCTTT	CASSADRANTEAFF
NA	TRBV6-6	TRBJ2-5	once	TGTGCCAGCAGTGGCCTAGCCACCGCCCAAGAGACCCAGTACTTC	CASSGLATAQETQYF
NA	TRBV5-1	TRBJ2-3	NA	TGCGCCAGCAGCGCCCCTCGGGGGCGCGGGGGCGCAGATACGCAGTATTTT	CASSAPRGRGGADTQYF
NA	TRBV2	TRBJ2-6	once	TGTGCCAGCAGGGACGGACACGCTGGGGCCAACGTCCTGACTTTC	CASRDGHAGANVLTF